Below are 6 T cell receptor beta chains sequenced from a single sample in a study of blood T cell repertoires in COVID-19. Measured with immunoSEQ multiplex PCR; TCRdb has only the in-frame clones, and not every one. The repertoire holds about 140,000 clones, with over 70% as singletons. Material for sequencing was peripheral blood. The receptor set was obtained from a man aged 60 to 69 with active or convalescent COVID-19.

This chain links TRBV7-2 with TRBJ1-1; TRBD1 might be the D (6 bases). Germline assignment: CDR1 SGHTA and CDR2 FQGNSA. The CDR3 runs to 13 residues. Deletions cut 3 bases from V and 1 base from J, with 6 bases between. CDR3 residues: CASSLDRNTEAFF. CDR3 nucleotide sequence: TGTGCCAGCAGCTTGGACAGGAACACTGAAGCTTTCTTT.

The chain links TRBV7-2 to TRBJ2-7; 7 nucleotides match TRBD2. V lost 5 bases and J lost 4; bases outside the gene matches: 11. Germline V gene sequence: CDR1 SGHTA, CDR2 FQGNSA. This CDR3 spans 15 amino acids. The CDR3 is CASSPSFTAGYEQYF. The CDR3, as DNA: TGTGCCAGCAGCCCATCGTTTACAGCGGGATACGAGCAGTACTTC. Looking up the rest from reference TRBV7-2 and TRBJ2-7 gives the full variable domain: GAGVSQSPSNKVTEKGKDVELRCDPISGHTALYWYRQSLGQGLEFLIYFQGNSAPDKSGLPSDRFSAERTGGSVSTLTIQRTQQEDSAVYLCASSPSFTAGYEQYFGPGTRLTVT.

The DNA of the CDR3 is TGTGCCAGCAGCTTGGGGCAGCGAAGCTCCTACGAGCAGTACTTC. Protein product: CASSLGQRSSYEQYF. This sequence joins TRBV5-6 and TRBJ2-7; D uncertain. Germline CDR1 SGHDT, CDR2 YYEEEE. V dropped 0 bases and J dropped 0 bases, with 10 bases sitting between them. The CDR3 length is 15 residues.

The V gene is TRBV28, the J gene TRBJ1-5, with D possibly TRBD1 on 6 matching bases. V shed 6 bases and J shed 4 bases, with 13 bases lying between them. The CDR3 length is 14 residues. Germline V gives CDR1 MDHEN, CDR2 SYDVKM. The CDR3 is CASRPRTENQPQHF. CDR3 in DNA: TGTGCCAGCAGACCCAGGACAGAGAATCAGCCCCAGCATTTT.

The chain employs TRBV14 and TRBJ2-1; 7 positions match TRBD1. Germline V CDR1 and CDR2: SGHDN, FVKESK. The CDR3 consists of 15 residues. With 1 base clipped from V and 3 bases from J, the junction kept 3 bases outside the gene matches. CDR3: CASSQVRGLYNEQFF. CDR3 nucleotide sequence: TGTGCCAGCAGCCAAGTTAGGGGGCTCTACAATGAGCAGTTCTTC.

This clone has only a few counts. This chain links TRBV28 with TRBJ2-2, with D maybe TRBD1 (6 bases). The CDR3 extends over 14 amino acids. The germline V and J ends were trimmed by 10 bases and 0 bases, with 12 bases remaining between them. CDR1 is MDHEN and CDR2 is SYDVKM in the germline V gene. The CDR3 DNA follows: TGTGCCATCCCAGGGGCCACGAACACCGGGGAGCTGTTTTTT. This translates into CAIPGATNTGELFF.